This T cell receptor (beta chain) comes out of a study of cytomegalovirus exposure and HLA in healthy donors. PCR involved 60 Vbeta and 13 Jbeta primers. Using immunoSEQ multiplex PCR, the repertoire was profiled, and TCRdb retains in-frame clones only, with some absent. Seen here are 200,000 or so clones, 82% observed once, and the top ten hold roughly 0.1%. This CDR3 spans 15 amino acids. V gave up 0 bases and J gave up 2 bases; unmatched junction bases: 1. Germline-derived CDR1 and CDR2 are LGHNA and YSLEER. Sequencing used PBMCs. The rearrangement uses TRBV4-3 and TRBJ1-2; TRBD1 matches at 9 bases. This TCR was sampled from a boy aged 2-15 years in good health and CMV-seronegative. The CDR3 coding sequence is TGCGCCAGCAGCCAAGAAGACAGGGGGAACTATGGCTACACCTTC. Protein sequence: CASSQEDRGNYGYTF.